A single sample gave rise to the 5 T cell receptor beta chains below, sequenced in a study of beta chain features in type 1 diabetes. The isolated RNA, all of it, was reverse transcribed, so expressed TCRB transcripts were what got sequenced. The table came from immunoSEQ multiplex PCR; TCRdb's copy has only in-frame clones and leaves some out. The sample has 430,000 or so clones, about an eighth seen once. The sequencing sample was made of naive CD4+ T cells from blood. All receptors come from a woman aged 18-29 years in good health.

This clone has more than one count but fewer than ten. This rearrangement joins TRBV4-3 to TRBJ2-1; D possibly corresponds to TRBD2 (5 bases). CDR1 is LGHNA and CDR2 is YSLEER in the germline V gene. V lost 4 bases and J lost 7, with 14 bases in between. The CDR3 sequence is 14 residues long. The CDR3 region is CASSPHPRGNEQFF. As DNA, the CDR3 is TGCGCCAGCAGCCCTCACCCACGAGGGAATGAGCAGTTCTTC.

In DNA form, the CDR3 reads TGTGCCAGTAGTATGGGACAACTAGCCAAAAACATTCAGTACTTC. Amino acids: CASSMGQLAKNIQYF. V is TRBV19 and J is TRBJ2-4, with D possibly TRBD1 on 6 matching bases. There are 15 residues in the CDR3. Germline lookup yields CDR1 LNHDA and CDR2 SQIVND (reference sequence). Deletions cut 3 bases from V and 0 bases from J, with 9 bases between.

The table lists this clone with a few counts. The gene calls are TRBV5-8 and TRBJ2-5; D is possibly TRBD1 (5 bases). This CDR3 is 13 amino acids long. The V end was cut by 10 bases, the J end by 3 bases, with 16 bases between. The germline V gene has CDR1 SGHTS and CDR2 YDEGEE. The CDR3 DNA follows: TGTGCCGGAATCCGACAGCAGAAAGAGACCCAGTACTTC. As protein: CAGIRQQKETQYF.

The V and J genes are TRBV4-3 and TRBJ1-2; D gene unclear. V lost 0 bases and J 4 bases, leaving 9 bases between the germline ends. CDR1 and CDR2 (germline): LGHNA, YSLEER. The CDR3 totals 14 residues. This CDR3 is CASSQDTAAYGYTF. CDR3 coding DNA: TGCGCCAGCAGCCAAGACACAGCCGCCTATGGCTACACCTTC.

The rearrangement links TRBV15 to TRBJ2-7; D unclear. The CDR3 is 14 amino acids. V was shortened by 3 bases and J by 6 bases, with 15 bases between the two germline ends. The germline V gene encodes CDR1 LNHNV and CDR2 YYDKDF (reference sequence). The CDR3 is CATSSLRSGSEQYV. CDR3 DNA: TGTGCCACCAGCAGTCTCCGTTCGGGTAGCGAGCAGTACGTC.